This TCR beta chain was documented in a study of T cell repertoires in cytomegalovirus infection. General study results and limits: HLA-C-restricted CMV clonotypes gave the most frequent clonotype in two of eight donors.

Trimming removed 7 bases at V and 6 bases at J, with 18 bases between. Germline V gene lookup returns CDR1 SGHTA and CDR2 FQGNSA. This CDR3 is built from 15 residues. This clonotype was seen at least ten times. Its antigen is unknown. TCRdb fed the reads into MiXCR, producing one record per CDR3 protein. The data hold some 900,000 distinct CDR3 sequences, with about 33% observed a single time. The chain recombines TRBV7-2 with TRBJ1-4; no clear D. This TCR was recovered from a human donor in good health (CMV status not recorded). Some clones in this sample may be carry-over from other donors' samples. The sequencing used cultured CD8+ T cells from PBMCs, collected from culture after CMV antigen stimulation. The CDR3 bases are TGTGCCAGCACCGTCACGGCTGGGTTCGATGAAAAACTGTTTTTT. This translates into CASTVTAGFDEKLFF.